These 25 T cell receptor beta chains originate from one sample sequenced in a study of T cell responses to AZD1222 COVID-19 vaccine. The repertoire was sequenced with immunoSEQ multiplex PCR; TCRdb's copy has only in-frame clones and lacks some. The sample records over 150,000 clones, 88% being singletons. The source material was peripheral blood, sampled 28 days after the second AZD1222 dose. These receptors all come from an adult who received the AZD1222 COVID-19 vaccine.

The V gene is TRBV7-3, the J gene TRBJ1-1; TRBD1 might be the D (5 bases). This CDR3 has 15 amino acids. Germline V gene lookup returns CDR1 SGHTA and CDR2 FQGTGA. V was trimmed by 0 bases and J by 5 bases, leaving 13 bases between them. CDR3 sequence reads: CASSLTGGSRTEAFF. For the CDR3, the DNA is TGTGCCAGCAGCTTAACGGGGGGTAGTAGAACTGAAGCTTTCTTT.

The CDR3 DNA sequence: TGTGCCAGTAGTAAAGGACAGGGATACACTGAAGCTTTCTTT. Its translation is CASSKGQGYTEAFF. The chain recombines TRBV19 with TRBJ1-1; 8 bases agree with TRBD1. The junction had 4 bases not matched to a gene; V was cut back by 4 bases and J by 3 bases. The CDR3 length is 14 residues. Germline V CDR1 and CDR2: LNHDA, SQIVND (reference sequence).

The CDR3 DNA follows: TGTGCCAGCAGCTTGGAAGCGGGGCCGAATTCACCCCTCCACTTT. This sequence encodes CASSLEAGPNSPLHF. This chain uses TRBV11-3 with TRBJ1-6; the D gene is possibly TRBD1 (5 bases). The V gene's germline CDR1 is SGHNT and CDR2 YENEEA. The CDR3 contains 15 residues. V was trimmed by 3 bases and J by 7 bases, leaving 13 bases between them. Full variable domain (rest looked up from reference TRBV11-3 and TRBJ1-6): EAGVVQSPRYKIIEKKQPVAFWCNPISGHNTLYWYLQNLGQGPELLIRYENEEAVDDSQLPKDRFSAERLKGVDSTLKIQPAELGDSAVYLCASSLEAGPNSPLHFGNGTRLTVT.

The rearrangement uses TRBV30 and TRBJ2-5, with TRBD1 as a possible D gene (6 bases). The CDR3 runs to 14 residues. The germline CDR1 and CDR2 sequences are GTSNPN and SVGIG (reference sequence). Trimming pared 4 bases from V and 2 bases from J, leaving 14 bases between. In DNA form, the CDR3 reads TGTGCCTGGACCTCGGGAAGGGGGCAAGAGACCCAGTACTTC. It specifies CAWTSGRGQETQYF.

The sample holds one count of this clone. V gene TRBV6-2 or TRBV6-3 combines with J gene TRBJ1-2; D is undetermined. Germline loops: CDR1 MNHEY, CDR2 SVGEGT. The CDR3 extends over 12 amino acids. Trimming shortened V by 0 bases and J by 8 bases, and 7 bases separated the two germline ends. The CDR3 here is CASSYSIAGYTF. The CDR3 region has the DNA TGTGCCAGCAGTTACTCGATCGCCGGCTACACCTTC.

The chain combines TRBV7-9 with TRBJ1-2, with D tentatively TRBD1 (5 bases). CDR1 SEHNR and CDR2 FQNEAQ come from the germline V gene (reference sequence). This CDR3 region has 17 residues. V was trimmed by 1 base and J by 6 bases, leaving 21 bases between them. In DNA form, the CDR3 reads TGTGCCAGCAGCTTAGATGTAGCGGTTGGGGCTTTGGATGGCTACACCTTC. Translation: CASSLDVAVGALDGYTF.

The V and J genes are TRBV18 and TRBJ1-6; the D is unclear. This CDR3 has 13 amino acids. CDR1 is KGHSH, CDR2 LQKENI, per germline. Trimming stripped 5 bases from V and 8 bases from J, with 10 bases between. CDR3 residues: CASSGVGDSPLHF. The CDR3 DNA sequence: TGTGCCAGCTCAGGGGTAGGAGATTCACCCCTCCACTTT.

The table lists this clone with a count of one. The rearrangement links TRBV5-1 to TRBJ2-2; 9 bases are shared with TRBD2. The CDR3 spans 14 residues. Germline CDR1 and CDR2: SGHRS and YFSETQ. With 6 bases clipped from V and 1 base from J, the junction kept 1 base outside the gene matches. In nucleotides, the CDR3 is TGCGCCAGCATAGCGGGGGTGAACACCGGGGAGCTGTTTTTT. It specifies CASIAGVNTGELFF. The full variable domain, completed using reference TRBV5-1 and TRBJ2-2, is KAGVTQTPRYLIKTRGQQVTLSCSPISGHRSVSWYQQTPGQGLQFLFEYFSETQRNKGNFPGRFSGRQFSNSRSEMNVSTLELGDSALYLCASIAGVNTGELFFGEGSRLTVL.

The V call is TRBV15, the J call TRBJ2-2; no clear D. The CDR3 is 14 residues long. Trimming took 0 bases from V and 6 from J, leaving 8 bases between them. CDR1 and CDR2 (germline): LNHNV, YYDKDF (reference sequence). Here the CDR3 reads CATSRDKASGELFF. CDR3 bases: TGTGCCACCAGCAGAGATAAAGCGTCCGGGGAGCTGTTTTTT.

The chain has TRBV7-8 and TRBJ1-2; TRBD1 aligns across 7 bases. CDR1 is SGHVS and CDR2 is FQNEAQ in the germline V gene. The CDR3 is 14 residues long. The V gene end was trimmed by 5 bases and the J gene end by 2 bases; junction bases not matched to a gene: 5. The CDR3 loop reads CASSRGQTNYGYTF. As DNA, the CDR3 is TGTGCCAGCAGCCGGGGACAGACCAACTATGGCTACACCTTC.

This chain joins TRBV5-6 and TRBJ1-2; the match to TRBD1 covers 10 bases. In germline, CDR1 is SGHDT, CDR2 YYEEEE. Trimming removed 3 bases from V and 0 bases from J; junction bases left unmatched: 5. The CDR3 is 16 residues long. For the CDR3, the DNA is TGTGCCAGCAGCTCGGGACAGGGGCCCACTAACTATGGCTACACCTTC. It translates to CASSSGQGPTNYGYTF.

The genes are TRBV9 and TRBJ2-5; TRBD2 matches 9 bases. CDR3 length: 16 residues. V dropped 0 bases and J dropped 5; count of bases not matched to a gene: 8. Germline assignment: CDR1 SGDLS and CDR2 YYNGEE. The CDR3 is CASSVAGGGDGETQYF. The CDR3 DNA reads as TGTGCCAGCAGCGTAGCTGGCGGGGGGGATGGGGAGACCCAGTACTTC.

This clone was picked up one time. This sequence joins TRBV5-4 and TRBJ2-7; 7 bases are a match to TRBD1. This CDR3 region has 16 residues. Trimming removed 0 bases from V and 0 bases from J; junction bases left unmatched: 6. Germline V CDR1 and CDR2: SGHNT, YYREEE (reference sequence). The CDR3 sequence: CASSLGAGTVSYEQYF. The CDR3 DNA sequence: TGTGCCAGCAGCTTGGGAGCCGGGACAGTCTCCTACGAGCAGTACTTC. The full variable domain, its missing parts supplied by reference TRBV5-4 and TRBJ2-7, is ETGVTQSPTHLIKTRGQQVTLRCSSQSGHNTVSWYQQALGQGPQFIFQYYREEENGRGNFPPRFSGLQFPNYSSELNVNALELDDSALYLCASSLGAGTVSYEQYFGPGTRLTVT.

The CDR3 DNA is TGCGCCAGCAGCTTGACAGGTGGGGACACTGAAGCTTTCTTT. It specifies CASSLTGGDTEAFF. The chain uses TRBV5-1 and TRBJ1-1; perhaps TRBD1 as D (5 bases). This CDR3 has 14 amino acids. The germline gives CDR1 SGHRS, CDR2 YFSETQ. Trimming shortened V by 1 base and J by 3 bases, and 10 bases separated the two germline ends. The complete variable domain, with remaining parts taken from reference TRBV5-1 and TRBJ1-1, reads KAGVTQTPRYLIKTRGQQVTLSCSPISGHRSVSWYQQTPGQGLQFLFEYFSETQRNKGNFPGRFSGRQFSNSRSEMNVSTLELGDSALYLCASSLTGGDTEAFFGQGTRLTVV.

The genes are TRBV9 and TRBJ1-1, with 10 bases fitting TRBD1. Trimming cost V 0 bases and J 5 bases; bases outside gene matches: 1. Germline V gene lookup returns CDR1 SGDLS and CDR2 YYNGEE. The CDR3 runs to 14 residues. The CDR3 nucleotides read TGTGCCAGCAGCGTAGGGGACAGGGGTACTGAAGCTTTCTTT. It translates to CASSVGDRGTEAFF.

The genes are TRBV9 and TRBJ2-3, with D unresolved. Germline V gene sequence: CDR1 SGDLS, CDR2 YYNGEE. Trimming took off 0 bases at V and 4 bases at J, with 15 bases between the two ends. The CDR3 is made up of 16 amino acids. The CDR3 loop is CASSVGGRKSADTQYF. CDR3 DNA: TGTGCCAGCAGCGTAGGTGGGCGCAAGAGCGCAGATACGCAGTATTTT.

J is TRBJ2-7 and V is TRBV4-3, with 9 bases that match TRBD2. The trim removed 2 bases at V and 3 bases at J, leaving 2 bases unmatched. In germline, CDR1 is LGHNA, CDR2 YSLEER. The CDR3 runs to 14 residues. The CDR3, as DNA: TGCGCCAGCAGCCAACTGACTAGCGGCTACGAGCAGTACTTC. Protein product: CASSQLTSGYEQYF.

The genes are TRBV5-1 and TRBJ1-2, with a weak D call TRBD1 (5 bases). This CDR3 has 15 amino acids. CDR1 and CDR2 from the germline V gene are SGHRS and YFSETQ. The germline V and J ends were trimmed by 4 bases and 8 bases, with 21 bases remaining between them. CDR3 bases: TGCGCCAGCAGCCCCGACGCTTCAGGGCCAGGGGGCTACACCTTC. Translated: CASSPDASGPGGYTF. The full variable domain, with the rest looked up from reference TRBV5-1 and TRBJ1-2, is KAGVTQTPRYLIKTRGQQVTLSCSPISGHRSVSWYQQTPGQGLQFLFEYFSETQRNKGNFPGRFSGRQFSNSRSEMNVSTLELGDSALYLCASSPDASGPGGYTFGSGTRLTVV.

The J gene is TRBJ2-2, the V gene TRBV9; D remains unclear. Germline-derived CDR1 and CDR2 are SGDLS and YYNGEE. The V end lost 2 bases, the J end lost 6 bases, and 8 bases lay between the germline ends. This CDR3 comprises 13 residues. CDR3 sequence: CASSVLSPGELFF. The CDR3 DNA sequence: TGTGCCAGCAGCGTGTTAAGTCCCGGGGAGCTGTTTTTT.

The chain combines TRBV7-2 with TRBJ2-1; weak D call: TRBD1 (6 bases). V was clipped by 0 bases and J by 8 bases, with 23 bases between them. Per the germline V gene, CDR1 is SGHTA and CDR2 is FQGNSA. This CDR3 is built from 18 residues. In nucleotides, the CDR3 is TGTGCCAGCAGCTTAGCGTTAAGTTGGGGGCACGGTAGCGATGAGCAGTTCTTC. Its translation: CASSLALSWGHGSDEQFF.

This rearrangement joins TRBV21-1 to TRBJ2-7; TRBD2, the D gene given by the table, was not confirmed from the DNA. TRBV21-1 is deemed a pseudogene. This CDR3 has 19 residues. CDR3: CASSMSGTSGGEHHREQYF. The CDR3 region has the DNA TGTGCCAGCAGCATGTCCGGGACTAGCGGGGGGGAACATCATCGCGAGCAGTACTTC.

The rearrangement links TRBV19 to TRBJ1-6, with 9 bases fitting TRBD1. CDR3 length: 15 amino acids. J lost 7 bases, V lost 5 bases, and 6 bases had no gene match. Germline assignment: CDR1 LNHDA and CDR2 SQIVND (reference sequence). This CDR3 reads CASSVSTGGNSPLHF. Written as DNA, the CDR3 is TGTGCCAGTAGTGTGTCGACAGGGGGGAATTCACCCCTCCACTTT.

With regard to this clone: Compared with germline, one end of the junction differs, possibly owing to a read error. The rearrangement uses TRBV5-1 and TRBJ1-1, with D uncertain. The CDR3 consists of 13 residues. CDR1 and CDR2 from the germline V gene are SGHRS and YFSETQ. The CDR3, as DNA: TGCGCCAGCAGCTTTAGGGAGAACGCTGAAGCTTTCTTT. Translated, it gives CASSFRENAEAFF.

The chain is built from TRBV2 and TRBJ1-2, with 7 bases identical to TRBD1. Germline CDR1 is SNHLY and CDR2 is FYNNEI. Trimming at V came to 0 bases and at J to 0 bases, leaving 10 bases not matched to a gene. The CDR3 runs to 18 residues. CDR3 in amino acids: CASSEAPRGRTSNYGYTF. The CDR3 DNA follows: TGTGCCAGCAGTGAAGCCCCCAGGGGGAGAACATCTAACTATGGCTACACCTTC.

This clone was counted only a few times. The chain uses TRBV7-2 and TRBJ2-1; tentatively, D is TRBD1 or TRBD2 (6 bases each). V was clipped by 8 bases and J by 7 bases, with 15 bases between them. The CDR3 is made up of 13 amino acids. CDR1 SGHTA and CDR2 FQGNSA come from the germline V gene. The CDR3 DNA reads TGTGCCAGCGGCGGGACAAGACTTAATGAGCAGTTCTTC. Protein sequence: CASGGTRLNEQFF.